This T cell receptor beta chain was captured in a study of CD8+ T cells in alopecia areata. Study-level information: Treated patients took oral tofacitinib at 5 to 10 mg twice daily.

Broader study findings: Relative to normal scalp, lesional scalp, especially alopecia totalis/universalis, showed higher clonality.

A note on this clone: Its antigen is as yet unknown.

Individuals with alopecia areata gave both lesional scalp punch biopsies and peripheral blood for collection. Sorted out of PBMCs were CD4+ T cells and CD8+ T cells. Isolated RNA was reverse transcribed into cDNA used as the sequencing template. Assay: immunoSEQ multiplex PCR; the TCRdb copy retains only in-frame clones and omits some. This table holds about 170,000 clones, about 67% found once. Trimming took 7 bases from V and 0 from J, leaving 10 bases between them. CDR1 is ENHRY and CDR2 is SYGVKD in the germline V gene. The CDR3 is 13 residues long. This sequence joins TRBV10-3 and TRBJ2-7, with D perhaps matching TRBD1 (6 bases). This receptor was identified in a human donor with alopecia areata. Sequenced material: CD8+ T cells sorted from blood, taken at week 0. The CDR3 nucleotides read TGTGCCATCAACCCGGACAGCTCCTACGAGCAGTACTTC. Protein sequence: CAINPDSSYEQYF.